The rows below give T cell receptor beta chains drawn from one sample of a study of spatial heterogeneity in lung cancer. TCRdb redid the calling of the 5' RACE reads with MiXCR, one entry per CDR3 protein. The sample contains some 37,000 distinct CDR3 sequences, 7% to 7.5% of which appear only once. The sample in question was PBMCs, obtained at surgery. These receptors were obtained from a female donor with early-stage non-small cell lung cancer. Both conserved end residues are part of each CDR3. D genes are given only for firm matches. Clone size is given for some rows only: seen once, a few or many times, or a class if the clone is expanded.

CTIGSGASSYNEQFF,TGTACCATCGGCTCAGGGGCCAGCTCCTACAATGAGCAGTTCTTC,few,TRBV10-3,TRBJ2-1,-
CSALRGAGSYEQYF,TGCAGTGCTCTCAGGGGTGCCGGCTCCTACGAGCAGTACTTC,few,TRBV20-1,TRBJ2-7,-
CASHDRAEQFF,TGTGCCAGCCACGACAGGGCTGAGCAGTTCTTC,many,TRBV7-9,TRBJ2-1,TRBD1
CASSRDTGELFF,TGTGCCAGCAGCCGGGATACCGGGGAGCTGTTTTTT,-,TRBV3-1,TRBJ2-2,-
CSIQGDSTDTQYF,TGCAGTATTCAGGGGGACAGCACAGATACGCAGTATTTT,many,TRBV20-1,TRBJ2-3,TRBD1
CASSGRTAYEQYF,TGTGCCAGCAGCGGCAGGACGGCCTACGAGCAGTACTTC,many,TRBV7-8,TRBJ2-7,-
CSARAGQGINYGYTF,TGCAGTGCTAGGGCTGGACAGGGGATTAACTATGGCTACACCTTC,many,TRBV20-1,TRBJ1-2,TRBD1
CASSPWGLRDSYEQYF,TGTGCCAGCAGCCCCTGGGGACTGCGAGACTCCTACGAGCAGTACTTC,few,TRBV11-2,TRBJ2-7,-
CSALAGGGETQYF,TGCAGCGCCCTAGCGGGAGGGGGAGAGACCCAGTACTTC,many,TRBV29-1,TRBJ2-5,TRBD2
CASSLGRGSTDTQYF,TGCGCCAGCAGCTTGGGAAGGGGCAGCACAGATACGCAGTATTTT,-,TRBV5-1,TRBJ2-3,-
CASSQEAGFGDIQYF,TGTGCCAGCAGCCAAGAGGCAGGTTTTGGGGACATTCAGTACTTC,-,TRBV3-1,TRBJ2-4,-
CASSFTPTYGYTF,TGTGCCAGCAGTTTTACCCCGACCTATGGCTACACCTTC,many,TRBV12-3/TRBV12-4,TRBJ1-2,-